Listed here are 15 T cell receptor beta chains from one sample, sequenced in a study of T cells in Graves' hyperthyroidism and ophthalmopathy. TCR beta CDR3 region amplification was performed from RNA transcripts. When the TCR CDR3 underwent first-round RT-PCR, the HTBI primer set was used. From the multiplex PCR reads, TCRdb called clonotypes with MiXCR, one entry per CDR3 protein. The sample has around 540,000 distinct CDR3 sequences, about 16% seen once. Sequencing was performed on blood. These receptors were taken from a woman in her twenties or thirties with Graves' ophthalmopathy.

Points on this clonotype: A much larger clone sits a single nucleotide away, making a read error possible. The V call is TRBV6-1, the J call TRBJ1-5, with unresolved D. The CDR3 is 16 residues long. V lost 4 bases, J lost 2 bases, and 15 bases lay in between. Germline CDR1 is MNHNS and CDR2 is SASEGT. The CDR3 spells CASSVQIWSGNQPQHF. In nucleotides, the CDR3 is TGTGCCAGCAGTGTCCAGATATGGTCGGGCAATCAGCCCCAGCATTTT.

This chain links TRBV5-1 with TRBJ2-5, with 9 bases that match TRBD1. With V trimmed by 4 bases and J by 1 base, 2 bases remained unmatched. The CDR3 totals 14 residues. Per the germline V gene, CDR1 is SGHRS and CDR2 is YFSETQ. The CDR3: CASSGQGIQETQYF. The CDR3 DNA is TGCGCCAGCAGCGGACAGGGGATCCAAGAGACCCAGTACTTC.

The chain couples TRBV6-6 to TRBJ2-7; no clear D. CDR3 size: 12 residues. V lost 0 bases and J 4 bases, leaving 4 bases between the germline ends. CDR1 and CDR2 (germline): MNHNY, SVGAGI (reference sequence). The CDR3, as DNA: TGTGCCAGCAGTTACTCGCAGTACGAGCAGTACTTC. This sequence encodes CASSYSQYEQYF.

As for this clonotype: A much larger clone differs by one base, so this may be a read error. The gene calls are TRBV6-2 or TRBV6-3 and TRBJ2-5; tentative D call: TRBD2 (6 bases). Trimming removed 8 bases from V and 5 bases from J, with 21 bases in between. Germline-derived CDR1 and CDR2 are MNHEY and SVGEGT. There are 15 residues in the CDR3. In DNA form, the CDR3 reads TGTGCCAGCGCTGAGGACACGGGGGTGAAGGAGACCCAGTACTTC. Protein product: CASAEDTGVKETQYF.

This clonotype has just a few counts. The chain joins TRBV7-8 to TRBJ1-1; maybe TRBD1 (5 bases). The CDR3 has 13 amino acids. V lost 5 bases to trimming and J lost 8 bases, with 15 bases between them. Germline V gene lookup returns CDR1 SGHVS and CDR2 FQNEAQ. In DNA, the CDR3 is TGTGCCAGCAGCCGCGGGGAAGGGGACGAAGCTTTCTTT. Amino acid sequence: CASSRGEGDEAFF. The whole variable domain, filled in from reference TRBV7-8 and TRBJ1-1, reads GAGVSQSPRYKVAKRGQDVALRCDPISGHVSLFWYQQALGQGPEFLTYFQNEAQLDKSGLPSDRFFAERPEGSVSTLKIQRTQQEDSAVYLCASSRGEGDEAFFGQGTRLTVV.

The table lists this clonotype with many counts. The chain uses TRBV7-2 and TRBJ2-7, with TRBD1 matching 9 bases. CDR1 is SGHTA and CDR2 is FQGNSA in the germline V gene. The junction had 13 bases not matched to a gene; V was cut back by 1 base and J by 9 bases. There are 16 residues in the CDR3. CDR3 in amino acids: CASSLGLSGTGKMQYF. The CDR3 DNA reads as TGTGCCAGCAGCTTAGGTTTATCCGGGACAGGGAAGATGCAGTACTTC.

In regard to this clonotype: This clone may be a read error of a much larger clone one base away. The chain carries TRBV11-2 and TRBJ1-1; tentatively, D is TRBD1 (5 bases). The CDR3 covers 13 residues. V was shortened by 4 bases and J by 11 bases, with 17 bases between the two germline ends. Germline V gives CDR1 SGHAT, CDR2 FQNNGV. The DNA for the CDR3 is TGTGCCAGCAGCTCAGATCCCGGGGCTCGGGCTTTCTTT. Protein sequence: CASSSDPGARAFF.

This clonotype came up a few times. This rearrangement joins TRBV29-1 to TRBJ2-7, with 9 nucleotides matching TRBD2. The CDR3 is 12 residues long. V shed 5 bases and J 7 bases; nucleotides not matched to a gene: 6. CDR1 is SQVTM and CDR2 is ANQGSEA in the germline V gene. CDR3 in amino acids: CSVRLAGREQYF. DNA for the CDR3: TGCAGCGTTAGGCTAGCGGGACGTGAGCAGTACTTC.

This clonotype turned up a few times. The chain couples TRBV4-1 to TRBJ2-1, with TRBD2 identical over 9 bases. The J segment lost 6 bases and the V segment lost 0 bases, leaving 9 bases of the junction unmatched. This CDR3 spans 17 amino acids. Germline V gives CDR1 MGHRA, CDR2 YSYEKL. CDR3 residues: CASSQDTGTSIGNEQFF. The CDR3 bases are TGCGCCAGCAGCCAAGATACCGGGACTAGCATTGGCAATGAGCAGTTCTTC.

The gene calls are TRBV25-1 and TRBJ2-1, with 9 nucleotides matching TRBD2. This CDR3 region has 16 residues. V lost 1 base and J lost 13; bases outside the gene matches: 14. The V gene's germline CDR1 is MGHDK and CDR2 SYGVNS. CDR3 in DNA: TGTGCCAGCAGTGAATGGTTCGGAGTAGCGGGAGATTATCAGTTCTTC. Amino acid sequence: CASSEWFGVAGDYQFF. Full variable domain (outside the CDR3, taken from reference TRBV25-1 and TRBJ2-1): EADIYQTPRYLVIGTGKKITLECSQTMGHDKMYWYQQDPGMELHLIHYSYGVNSTEKGDLSSESTVSRIRTEHFPLTLESARPSHTSQYLCASSEWFGVAGDYQFFGPGTRLTVL.

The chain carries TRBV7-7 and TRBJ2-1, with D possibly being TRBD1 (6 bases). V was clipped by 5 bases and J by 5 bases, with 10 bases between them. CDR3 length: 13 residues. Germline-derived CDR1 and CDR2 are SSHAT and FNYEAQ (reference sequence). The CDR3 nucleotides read TGTGCCAGCAGCCCGAGACAGGACAATGAGCAGTTCTTC. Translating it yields CASSPRQDNEQFF.

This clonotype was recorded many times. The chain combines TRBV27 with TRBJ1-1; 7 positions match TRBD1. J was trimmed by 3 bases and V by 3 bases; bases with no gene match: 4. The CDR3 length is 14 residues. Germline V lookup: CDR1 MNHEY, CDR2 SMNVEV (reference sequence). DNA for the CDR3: TGTGCCAGCAGTTTTAGGGGGCGAGACACTGAAGCTTTCTTT. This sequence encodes CASSFRGRDTEAFF.

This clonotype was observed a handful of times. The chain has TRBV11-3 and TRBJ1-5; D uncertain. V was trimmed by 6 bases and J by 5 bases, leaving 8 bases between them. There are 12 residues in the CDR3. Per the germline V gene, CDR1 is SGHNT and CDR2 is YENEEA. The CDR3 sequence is CASRTLHQPQHF. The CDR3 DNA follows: TGTGCCAGCAGGACATTGCATCAGCCCCAGCATTTT.

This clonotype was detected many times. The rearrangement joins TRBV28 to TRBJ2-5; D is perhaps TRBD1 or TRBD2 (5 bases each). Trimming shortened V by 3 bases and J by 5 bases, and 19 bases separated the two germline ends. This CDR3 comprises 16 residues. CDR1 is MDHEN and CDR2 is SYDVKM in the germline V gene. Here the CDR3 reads CASSFPSVRGLETQYF. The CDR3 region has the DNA TGTGCCAGCAGTTTTCCTTCCGTACGGGGCCTCGAGACCCAGTACTTC.

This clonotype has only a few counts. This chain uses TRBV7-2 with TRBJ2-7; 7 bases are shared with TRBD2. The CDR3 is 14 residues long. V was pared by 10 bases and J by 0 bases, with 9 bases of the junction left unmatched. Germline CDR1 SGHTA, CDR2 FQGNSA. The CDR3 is CAKKYQRGSYEQYF. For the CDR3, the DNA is TGTGCCAAAAAATACCAGCGGGGCTCCTACGAGCAGTACTTC.